This T cell receptor beta chain is drawn from a study of T cell clonotyping in hematopoietic cell transplantation. The CDR3 covers 12 residues. Germline-derived CDR1 and CDR2 are SGHAT and FQNNGV. V was pared by 8 bases and J by 6 bases, with 13 bases between. Clones were sequenced by immunoSEQ multiplex PCR, and TCRdb holds only the in-frame ones, with some missing. The sample has just over 7,500 clones, about 92% seen once. The sequencing used PBMCs, collected 180 days after allogeneic stem cell transplant. The genes are TRBV11-2 and TRBJ2-5; D is possibly TRBD2 (5 bases). The source of this sequence is a female patient between 50 and 59 years old who had an allogeneic stem cell transplant from an unrelated donor, so the T cells may come from the graft donor. Some clones in this sample may be carry-over from other donors' samples. Here the CDR3 DNA reads TGTGCCAGCGAGGGCCCCAAGAAGACCCAGTACTTC. Protein sequence: CASEGPKKTQYF.